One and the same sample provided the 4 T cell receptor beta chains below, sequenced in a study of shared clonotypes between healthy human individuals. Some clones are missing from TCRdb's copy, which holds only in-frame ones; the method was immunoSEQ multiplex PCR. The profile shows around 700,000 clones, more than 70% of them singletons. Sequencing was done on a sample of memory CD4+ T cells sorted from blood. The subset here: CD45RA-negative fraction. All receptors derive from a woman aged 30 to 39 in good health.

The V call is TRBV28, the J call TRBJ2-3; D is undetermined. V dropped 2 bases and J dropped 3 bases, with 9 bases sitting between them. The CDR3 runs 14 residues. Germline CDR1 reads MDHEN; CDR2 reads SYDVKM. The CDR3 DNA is TGTGCCAGCAGTTTACTGTCCCTGACAGATACGCAGTATTTT. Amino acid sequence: CASSLLSLTDTQYF.

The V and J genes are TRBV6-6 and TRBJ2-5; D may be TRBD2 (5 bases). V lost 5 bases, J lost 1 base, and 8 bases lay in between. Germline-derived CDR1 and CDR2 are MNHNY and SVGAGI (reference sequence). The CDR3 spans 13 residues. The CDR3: CASSRGSQETQYF. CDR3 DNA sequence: TGTGCCAGCAGTCGGGGTAGCCAAGAGACCCAGTACTTC.

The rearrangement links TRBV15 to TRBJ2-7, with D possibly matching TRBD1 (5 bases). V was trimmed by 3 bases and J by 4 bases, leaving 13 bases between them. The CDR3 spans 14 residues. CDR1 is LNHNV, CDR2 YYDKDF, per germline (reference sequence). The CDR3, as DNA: TGTGCCACCAGCAGGGCGACAGATCCATACGAGCAGTACTTC. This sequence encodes CATSRATDPYEQYF.

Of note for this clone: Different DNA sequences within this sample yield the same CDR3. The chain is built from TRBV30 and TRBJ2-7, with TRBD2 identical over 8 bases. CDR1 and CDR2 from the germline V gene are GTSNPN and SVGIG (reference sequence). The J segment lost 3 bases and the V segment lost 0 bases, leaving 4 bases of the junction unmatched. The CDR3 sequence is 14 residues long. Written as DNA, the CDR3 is TGTGCCTGGAGTGTTGGACTAGCAGGCTACGAGCAGTACTTC. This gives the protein CAWSVGLAGYEQYF.